This T cell receptor (beta chain) was recorded in a study of blood T cell repertoires in COVID-19 (TCRdb year 2020). For context, the study as a whole: Samples from collaborators originated in the United States, Italy and Spain and spanned both the acute and convalescent phases of COVID-19. Subjects who had been exposed to COVID-19, were actively infected with it, or had recovered from it provided the deeply sampled blood TCRbeta repertoires that made up the dataset. The sample metadata nearly always contained a de-identified subject ID, COVID-19 status, age in years and sex. The repertoires were released in a freely available public database meant as a resource for research on the immune response to SARS-CoV-2. The material from the prospective study consisted of cDNA or gDNA derived from T cells, B-cell-depleted T cells, or PBMCs. The samples were drawn from the first 160 participants of the ongoing ImmuneRACE study and from some 1,300 subjects provided by 6 global collaborators. HLA class I and class II types, where available, came from metadata supplied by the sample provider rather than from assay-based typing.

The CDR3 runs 14 residues from the cysteine to the phenylalanine. Only the CDR3 part of the read is kept: 42 bases, read in frame from the first base. Deletion took 0 bases off V and 3 bases off J, with a span of 10 bases between the germline ends. Per the germline V gene, SGHDT is the CDR1 and YYEEEE is the CDR2. TCRbeta CDR3 regions were amplified from genomic DNA by means of the immunoSEQ Assay, a bias-controlled multiplex PCR. The published analysis was carried out like this. Within the assay, amplification of reference gene primers was used to estimate how many nucleated cells each sample contained. To quantify the absolute abundance of each unique TCRbeta CDR3 rearrangement, sequence reads were collapsed and filtered. Productive Simpson clonality was computed per sample as the square root of Simpson's diversity index over productive rearrangements. The table was pulled from immuneACCESS by TCRdb, which kept in-frame rearrangements only. Such tables lose some clones; where checked, under half of the loss comes from unresolved V genes, and the rest has no known cause. V and J calls and clone size come straight from that table; D and trimming were deduced from the DNA. Here the sample has some 69,000 clones; approximately 80% occur a single time. The top ten clonotypes cover 2.5% to 3% of the sample.

Details on this clone: Its specific antigen is unknown. Per-base quality was not reported, and no clone a single base away is much larger than it.

Summary of the overall study and its limitations: The quantity of clinical and demographic metadata differed by source and by participant and was supplied without curation.

Collaborating institutions collected whole blood in K2EDTA tubes following their own protocols. For TCRbeta analysis, collaborators shipped samples in one of three forms: frozen whole blood, isolated PBMCs, or DNA extracted from either of those sample types. The receptor's source is a man at least 80 years old with active or convalescent COVID-19. The sequencing sample was made of peripheral blood. The rearrangement combines TRBV5-6 with TRBJ2-7, with no D gene named confidently. The DNA is as follows: TGTGCCAGCAGCTTGGGACGGAGATACTACGAGCAGTACTTC. It translates as CASSLGRRYYEQYF.